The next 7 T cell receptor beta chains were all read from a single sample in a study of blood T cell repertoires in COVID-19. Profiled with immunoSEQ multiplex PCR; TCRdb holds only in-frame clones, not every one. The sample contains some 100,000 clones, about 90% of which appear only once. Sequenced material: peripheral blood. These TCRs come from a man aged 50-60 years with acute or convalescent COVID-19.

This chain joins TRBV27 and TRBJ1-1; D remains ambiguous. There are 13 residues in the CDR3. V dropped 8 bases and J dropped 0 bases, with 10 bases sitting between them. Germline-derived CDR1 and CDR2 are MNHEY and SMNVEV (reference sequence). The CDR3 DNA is TGTGCCAGCGGAGGGTTTATGAACACTGAAGCTTTCTTT. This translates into CASGGFMNTEAFF.

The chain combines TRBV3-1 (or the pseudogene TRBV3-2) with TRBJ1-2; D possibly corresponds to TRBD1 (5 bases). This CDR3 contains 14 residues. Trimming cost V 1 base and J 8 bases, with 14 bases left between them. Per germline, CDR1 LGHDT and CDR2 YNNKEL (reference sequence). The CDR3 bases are TGTGCCAGCAGCCAAGGGGAGGGGACGTGGGGCTACACCTTC. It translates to CASSQGEGTWGYTF.

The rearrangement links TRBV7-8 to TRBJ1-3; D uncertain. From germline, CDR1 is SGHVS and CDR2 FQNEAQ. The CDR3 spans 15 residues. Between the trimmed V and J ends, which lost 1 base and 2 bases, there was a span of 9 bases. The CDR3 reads CASSLVGEAGNTIYF. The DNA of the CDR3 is TGTGCCAGCAGCTTAGTCGGGGAAGCTGGAAACACCATATATTTT.

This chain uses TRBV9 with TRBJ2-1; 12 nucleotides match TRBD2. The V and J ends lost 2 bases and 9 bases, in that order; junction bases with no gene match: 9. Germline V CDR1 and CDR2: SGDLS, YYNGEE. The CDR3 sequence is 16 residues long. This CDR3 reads CASSVPLAGGPSEQFF. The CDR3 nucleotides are TGTGCCAGCAGCGTCCCTCTAGCGGGGGGGCCGAGTGAGCAGTTCTTC.

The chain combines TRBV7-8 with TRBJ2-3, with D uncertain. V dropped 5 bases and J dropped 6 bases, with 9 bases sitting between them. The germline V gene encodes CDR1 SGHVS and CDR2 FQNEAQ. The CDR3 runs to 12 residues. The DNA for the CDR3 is TGTGCCAGCAGCCCGCTTCGGGATACGCAGTATTTT. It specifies CASSPLRDTQYF.

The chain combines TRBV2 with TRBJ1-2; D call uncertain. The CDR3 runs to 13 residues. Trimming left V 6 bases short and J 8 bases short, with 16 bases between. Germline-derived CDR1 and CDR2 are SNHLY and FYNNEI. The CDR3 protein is CASSLKNGGGYTF. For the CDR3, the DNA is TGTGCCAGCAGCCTCAAAAACGGAGGAGGCTACACCTTC.

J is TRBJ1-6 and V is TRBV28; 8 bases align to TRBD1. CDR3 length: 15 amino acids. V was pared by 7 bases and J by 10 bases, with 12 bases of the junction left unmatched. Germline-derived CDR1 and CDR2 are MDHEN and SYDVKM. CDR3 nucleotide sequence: TGTGCCAGCATAAACTCAGGGGGCCGAAACTCACCCCTCCACTTT. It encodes CASINSGGRNSPLHF.